This TCR beta chain is drawn from a study of cytomegalovirus exposure and HLA in healthy donors. Whole-study results and caveats: A prior analysis recorded that most TCR beta V segments were productive about 87% or about 30% of the time.

V lost 6 bases, J lost 3 bases, and 11 bases lay in between. Germline V gene sequence: CDR1 MNHNS, CDR2 SASEGT. This CDR3 contains 13 residues. The study ran its PCR with 60 Vbeta and 13 Jbeta primers. How the authors handled the data: Counted up in a later analysis, unique TCR beta chains came to around 80 million, with around 12 million shared. The data were produced by immunoSEQ multiplex PCR, yet TCRdb's version contains in-frame clones alone and is incomplete. The V and J calls and the clone size are those of that table, but D and trimming were determined from the DNA. The sample includes more than 200,000 clones, around 85% of them seen just once. About this clone: Its antigen is unknown.

Specimen: PBMCs. This clonotype originated in a human donor in good health. The chain couples TRBV6-1 to TRBJ1-1, with a weak D call TRBD1 (5 bases). The CDR3 is CASRGQIYTEAFF. CDR3 nucleotide sequence: TGTGCCAGCAGGGGGCAGATTTACACTGAAGCTTTCTTT.